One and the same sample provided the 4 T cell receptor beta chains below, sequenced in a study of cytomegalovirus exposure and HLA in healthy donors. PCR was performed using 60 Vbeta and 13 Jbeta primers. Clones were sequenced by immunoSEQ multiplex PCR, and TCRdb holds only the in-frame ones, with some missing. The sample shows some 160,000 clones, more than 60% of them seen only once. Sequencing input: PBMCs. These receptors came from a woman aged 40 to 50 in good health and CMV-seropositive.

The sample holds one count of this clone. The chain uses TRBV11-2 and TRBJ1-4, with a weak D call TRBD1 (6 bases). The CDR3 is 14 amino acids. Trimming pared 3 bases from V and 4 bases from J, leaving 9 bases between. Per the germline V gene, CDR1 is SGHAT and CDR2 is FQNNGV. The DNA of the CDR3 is TGTGCCAGCAGCTTGGGCAGGGGTAATGAAAAACTGTTTTTT. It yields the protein CASSLGRGNEKLFF.

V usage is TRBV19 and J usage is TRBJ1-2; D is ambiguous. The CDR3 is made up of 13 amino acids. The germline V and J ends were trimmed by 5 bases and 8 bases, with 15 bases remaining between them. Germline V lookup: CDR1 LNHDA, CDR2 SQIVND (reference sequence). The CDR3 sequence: CASSPRGRRGYTF. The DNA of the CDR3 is TGTGCCAGTAGTCCGCGCGGGCGGCGGGGCTACACCTTC. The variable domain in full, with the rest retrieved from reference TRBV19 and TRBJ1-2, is DGGITQSPKYLFRKEGQNVTLSCEQNLNHDAMYWYRQDPGQGLRLIYYSQIVNDFQKGDIAEGYSVSREKKESFPLTVTSAQKNPTAFYLCASSPRGRRGYTFGSGTRLTVV.

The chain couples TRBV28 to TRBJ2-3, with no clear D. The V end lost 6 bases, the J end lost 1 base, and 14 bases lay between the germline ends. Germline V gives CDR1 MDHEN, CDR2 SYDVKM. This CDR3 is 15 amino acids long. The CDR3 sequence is CASSRYSQGTDTQYF. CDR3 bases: TGTGCCAGCAGCCGCTACTCCCAGGGCACAGATACGCAGTATTTT.

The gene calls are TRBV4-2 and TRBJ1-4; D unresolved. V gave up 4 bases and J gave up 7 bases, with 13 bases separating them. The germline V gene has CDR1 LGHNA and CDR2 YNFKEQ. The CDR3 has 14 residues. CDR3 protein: CASSPRVGFEKLFF. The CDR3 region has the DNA TGTGCCAGCAGCCCGCGGGTGGGGTTTGAAAAACTGTTTTTT.